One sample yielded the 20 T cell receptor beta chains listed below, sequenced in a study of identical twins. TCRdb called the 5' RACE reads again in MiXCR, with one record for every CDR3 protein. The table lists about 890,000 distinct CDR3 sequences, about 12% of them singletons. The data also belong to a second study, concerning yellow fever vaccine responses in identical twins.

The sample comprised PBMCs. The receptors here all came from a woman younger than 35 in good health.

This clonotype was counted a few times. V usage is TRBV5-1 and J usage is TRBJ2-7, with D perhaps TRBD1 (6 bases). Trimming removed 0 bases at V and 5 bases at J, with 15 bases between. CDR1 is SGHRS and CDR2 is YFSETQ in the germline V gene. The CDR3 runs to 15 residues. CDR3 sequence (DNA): TGCGCCAGCAGCTTGGTCCTACAGGGTCGAAACGAGCAGTACTTC. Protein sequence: CASSLVLQGRNEQYF.

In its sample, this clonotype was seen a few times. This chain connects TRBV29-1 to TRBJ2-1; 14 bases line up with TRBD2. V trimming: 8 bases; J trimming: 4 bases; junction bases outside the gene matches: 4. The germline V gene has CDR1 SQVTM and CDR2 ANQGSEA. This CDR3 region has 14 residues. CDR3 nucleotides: TGCAGCACAAGGACTAGCGGGAGGTACAATGAGCAGTTCTTC. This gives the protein CSTRTSGRYNEQFF.

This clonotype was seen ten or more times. The CDR3, as DNA: TGTGCCACCAGTGACCCAGGGACTAGTACTGATACGCAGTATTTT. Its translation is CATSDPGTSTDTQYF. The chain employs TRBV24-1 and TRBJ2-3; TRBD2 agrees at 8 bases. The CDR3 covers 15 residues. Per germline, CDR1 KGHDR and CDR2 SFDVKD. Germline trimming cut 4 bases from V and 6 bases from J; bases unmatched to any gene: 8.

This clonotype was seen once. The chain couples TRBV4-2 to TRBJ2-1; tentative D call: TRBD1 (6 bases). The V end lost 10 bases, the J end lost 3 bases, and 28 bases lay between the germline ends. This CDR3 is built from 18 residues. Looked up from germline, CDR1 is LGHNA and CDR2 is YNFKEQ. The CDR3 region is CATTKKVSLGHGYNEQFF. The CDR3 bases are TGTGCCACCACCAAAAAAGTTTCTTTGGGACACGGCTACAATGAGCAGTTCTTC.

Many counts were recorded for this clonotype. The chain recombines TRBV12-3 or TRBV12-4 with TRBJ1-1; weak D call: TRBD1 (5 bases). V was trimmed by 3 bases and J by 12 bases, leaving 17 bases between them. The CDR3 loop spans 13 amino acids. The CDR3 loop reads CASSFPGGVIPFF. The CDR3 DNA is TGTGCCAGCAGTTTCCCGGGAGGGGTGATCCCTTTCTTT.

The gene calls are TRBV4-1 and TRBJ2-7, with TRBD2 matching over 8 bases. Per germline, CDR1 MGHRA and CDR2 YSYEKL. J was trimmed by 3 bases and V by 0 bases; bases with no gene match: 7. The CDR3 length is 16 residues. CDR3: CASSQDRGLGFYEQYF. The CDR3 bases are TGCGCCAGCAGCCAAGATAGGGGACTAGGATTCTACGAGCAGTACTTC.

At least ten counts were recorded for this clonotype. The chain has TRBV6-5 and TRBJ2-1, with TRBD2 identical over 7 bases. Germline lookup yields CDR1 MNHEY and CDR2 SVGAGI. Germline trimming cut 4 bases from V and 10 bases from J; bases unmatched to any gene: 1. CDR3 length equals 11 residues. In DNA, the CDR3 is TGTGCCAGCAGTTCAGCGGGAGAGCAGTTCTTC. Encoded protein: CASSSAGEQFF.

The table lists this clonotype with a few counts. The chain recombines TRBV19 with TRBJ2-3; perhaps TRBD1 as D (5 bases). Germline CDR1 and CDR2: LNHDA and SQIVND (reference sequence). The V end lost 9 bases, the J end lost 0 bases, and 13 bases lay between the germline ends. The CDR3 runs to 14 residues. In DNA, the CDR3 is TGTGCCAGCAAGGCGCGGACAAGCACAGATACGCAGTATTTT. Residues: CASKARTSTDTQYF.

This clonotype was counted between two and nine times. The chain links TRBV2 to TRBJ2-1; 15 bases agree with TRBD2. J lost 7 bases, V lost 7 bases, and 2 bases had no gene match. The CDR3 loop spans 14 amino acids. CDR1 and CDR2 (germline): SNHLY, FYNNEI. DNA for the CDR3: TGTGCCAGCATAGGACTAGCGGGAGGGAATGAGCAGTTCTTC. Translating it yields CASIGLAGGNEQFF.

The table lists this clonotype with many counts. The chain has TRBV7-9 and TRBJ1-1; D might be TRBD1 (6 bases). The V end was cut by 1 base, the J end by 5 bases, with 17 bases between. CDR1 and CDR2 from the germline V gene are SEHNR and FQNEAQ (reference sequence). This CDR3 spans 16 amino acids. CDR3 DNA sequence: TGTGCCAGCAGCTTAGATACAGGGTTCGGGAGAACTGAAGCTTTCTTT. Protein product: CASSLDTGFGRTEAFF.

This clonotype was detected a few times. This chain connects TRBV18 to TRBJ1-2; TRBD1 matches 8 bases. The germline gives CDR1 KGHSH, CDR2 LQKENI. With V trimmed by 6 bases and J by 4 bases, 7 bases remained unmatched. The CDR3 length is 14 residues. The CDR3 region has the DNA TGTGCCAGCTCCCCTGACAGGGGCGTCTATGGCTACACCTTC. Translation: CASSPDRGVYGYTF.

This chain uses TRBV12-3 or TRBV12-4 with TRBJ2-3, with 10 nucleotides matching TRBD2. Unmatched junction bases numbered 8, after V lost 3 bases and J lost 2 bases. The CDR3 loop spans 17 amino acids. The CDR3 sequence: CASSLEGTSEHTDTQYF. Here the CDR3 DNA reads TGTGCCAGCAGTTTGGAGGGGACTAGCGAACACACAGATACGCAGTATTTT.

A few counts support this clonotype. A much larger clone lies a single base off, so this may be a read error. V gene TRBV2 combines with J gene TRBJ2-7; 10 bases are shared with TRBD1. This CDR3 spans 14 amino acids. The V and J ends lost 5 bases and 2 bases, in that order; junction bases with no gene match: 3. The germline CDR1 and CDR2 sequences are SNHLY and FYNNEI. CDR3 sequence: CASSWGTGAYEQYF. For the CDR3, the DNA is TGTGCCAGCAGTTGGGGGACAGGGGCCTACGAGCAGTACTTC.

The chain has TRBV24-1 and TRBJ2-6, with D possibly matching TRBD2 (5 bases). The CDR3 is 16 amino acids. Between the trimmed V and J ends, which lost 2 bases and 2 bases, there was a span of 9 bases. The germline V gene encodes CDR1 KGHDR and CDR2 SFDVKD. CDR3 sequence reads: CATSDSWETGANVLTF. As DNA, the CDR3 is TGTGCCACCAGTGATTCGTGGGAGACTGGGGCCAACGTCCTGACTTTC.

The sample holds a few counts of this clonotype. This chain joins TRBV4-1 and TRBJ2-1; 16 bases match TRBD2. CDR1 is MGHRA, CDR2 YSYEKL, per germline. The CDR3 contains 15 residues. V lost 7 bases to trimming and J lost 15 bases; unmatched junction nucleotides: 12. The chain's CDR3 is CASTGLAGGLSPPFF. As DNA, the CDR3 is TGCGCCAGCACGGGACTAGCGGGGGGGCTGTCCCCCCCGTTCTTC.

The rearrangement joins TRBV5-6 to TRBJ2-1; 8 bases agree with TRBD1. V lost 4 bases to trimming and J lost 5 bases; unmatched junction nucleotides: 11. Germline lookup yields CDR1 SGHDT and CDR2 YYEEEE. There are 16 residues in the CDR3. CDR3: CASSTRDRIMNNEQFF. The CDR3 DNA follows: TGTGCCAGCAGCACCCGGGACAGGATTATGAACAATGAGCAGTTCTTC.

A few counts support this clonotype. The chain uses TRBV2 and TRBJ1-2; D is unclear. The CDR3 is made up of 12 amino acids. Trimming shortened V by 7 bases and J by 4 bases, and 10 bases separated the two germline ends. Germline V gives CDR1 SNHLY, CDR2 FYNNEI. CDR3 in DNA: TGTGCCAGCAAAAGGGAACTCTATGGCTACACCTTC. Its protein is CASKRELYGYTF.

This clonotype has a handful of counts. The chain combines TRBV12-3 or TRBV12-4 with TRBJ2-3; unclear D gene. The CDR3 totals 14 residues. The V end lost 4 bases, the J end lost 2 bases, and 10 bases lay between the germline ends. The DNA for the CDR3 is TGTGCCAGCAGTTCCCCTCGCTACACAGATACGCAGTATTTT. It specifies CASSSPRYTDTQYF.

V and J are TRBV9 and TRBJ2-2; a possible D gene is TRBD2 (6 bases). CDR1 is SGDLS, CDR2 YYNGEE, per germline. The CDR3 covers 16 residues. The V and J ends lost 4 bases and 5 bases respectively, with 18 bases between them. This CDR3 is CASSRRLDVGTGELFF. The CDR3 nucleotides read TGTGCCAGCAGCCGACGACTAGATGTGGGGACCGGGGAGCTGTTTTTT.

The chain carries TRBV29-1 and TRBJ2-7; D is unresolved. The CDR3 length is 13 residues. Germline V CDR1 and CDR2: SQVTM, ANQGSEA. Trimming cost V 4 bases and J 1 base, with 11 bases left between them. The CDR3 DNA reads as TGCAGCGTTGGGTTTTTGGCGTCCTACGAGCAGTACTTC. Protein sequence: CSVGFLASYEQYF.